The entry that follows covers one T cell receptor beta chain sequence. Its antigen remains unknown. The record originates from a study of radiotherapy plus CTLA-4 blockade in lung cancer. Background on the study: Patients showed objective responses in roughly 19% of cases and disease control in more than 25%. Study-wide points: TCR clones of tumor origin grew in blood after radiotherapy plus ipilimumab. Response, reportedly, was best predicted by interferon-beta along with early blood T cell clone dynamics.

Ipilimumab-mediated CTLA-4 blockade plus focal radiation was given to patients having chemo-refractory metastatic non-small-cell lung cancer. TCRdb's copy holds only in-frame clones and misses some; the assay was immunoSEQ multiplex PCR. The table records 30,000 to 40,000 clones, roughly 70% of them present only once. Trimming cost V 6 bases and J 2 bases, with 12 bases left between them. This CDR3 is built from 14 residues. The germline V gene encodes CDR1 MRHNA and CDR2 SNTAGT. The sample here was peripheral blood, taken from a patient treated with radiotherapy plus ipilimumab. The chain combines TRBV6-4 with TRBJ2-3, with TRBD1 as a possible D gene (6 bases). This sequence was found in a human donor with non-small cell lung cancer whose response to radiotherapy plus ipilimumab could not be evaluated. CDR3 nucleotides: TGTGCCAGCAGGAAACAGGGTGCCACAGATACGCAGTATTTT. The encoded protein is CASRKQGATDTQYF.